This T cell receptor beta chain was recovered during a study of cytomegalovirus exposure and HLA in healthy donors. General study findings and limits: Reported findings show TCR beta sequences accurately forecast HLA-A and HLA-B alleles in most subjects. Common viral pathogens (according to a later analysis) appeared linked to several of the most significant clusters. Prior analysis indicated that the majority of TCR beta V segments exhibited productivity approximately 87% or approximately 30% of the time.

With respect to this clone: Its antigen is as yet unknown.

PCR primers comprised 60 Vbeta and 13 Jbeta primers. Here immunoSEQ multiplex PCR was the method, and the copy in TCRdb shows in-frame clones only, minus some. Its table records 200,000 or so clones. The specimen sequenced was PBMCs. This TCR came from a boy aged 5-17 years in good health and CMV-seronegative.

The CDR3 bases are TGTGCCAGCAGTTCCCTAAGAGGGACAGGCCGCAATCAGCCCCAGCATTTT. This translates into CASSSLRGTGRNQPQHF. The chain has TRBV28 and TRBJ1-5; 8 nucleotides match TRBD1. This CDR3 has 17 residues. Trimming cost V 4 bases and J 2 bases; bases outside gene matches: 10. In germline, CDR1 is MDHEN, CDR2 SYDVKM.